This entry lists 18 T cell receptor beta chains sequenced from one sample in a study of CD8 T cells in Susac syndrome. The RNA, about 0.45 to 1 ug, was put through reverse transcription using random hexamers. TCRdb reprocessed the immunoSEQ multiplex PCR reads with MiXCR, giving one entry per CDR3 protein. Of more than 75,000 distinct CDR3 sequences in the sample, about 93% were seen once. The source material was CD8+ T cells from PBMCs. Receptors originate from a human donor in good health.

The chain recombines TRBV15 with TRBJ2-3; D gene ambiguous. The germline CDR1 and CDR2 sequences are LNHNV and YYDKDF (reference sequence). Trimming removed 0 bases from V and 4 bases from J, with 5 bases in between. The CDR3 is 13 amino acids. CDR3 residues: CATSRDPSDTQYF. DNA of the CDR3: TGTGCCACCAGCAGAGATCCCTCAGATACGCAGTATTTT.

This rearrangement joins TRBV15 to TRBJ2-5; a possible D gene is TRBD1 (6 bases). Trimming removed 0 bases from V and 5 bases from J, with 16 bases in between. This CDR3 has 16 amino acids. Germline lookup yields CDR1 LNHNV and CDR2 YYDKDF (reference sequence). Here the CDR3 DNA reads TGTGCCACCAGCAGAGATCGAGACAGGTTTAGGGAGACCCAGTACTTC. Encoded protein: CATSRDRDRFRETQYF. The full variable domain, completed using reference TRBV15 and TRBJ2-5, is DAMVIQNPRYQVTQFGKPVTLSCSQTLNHNVMYWYQQKSSQAPKLLFHYYDKDFNNEADTPDNFQSRRPNTSFCFLDIRSPGLGDTAMYLCATSRDRDRFRETQYFGPGTRLLVL.

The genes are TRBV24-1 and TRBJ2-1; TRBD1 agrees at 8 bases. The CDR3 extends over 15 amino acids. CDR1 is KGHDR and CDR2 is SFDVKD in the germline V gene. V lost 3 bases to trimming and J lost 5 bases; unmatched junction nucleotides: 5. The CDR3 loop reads CATSDRWTGNNEQFF. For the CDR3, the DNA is TGTGCCACCAGTGATCGATGGACAGGGAACAATGAGCAGTTCTTC.

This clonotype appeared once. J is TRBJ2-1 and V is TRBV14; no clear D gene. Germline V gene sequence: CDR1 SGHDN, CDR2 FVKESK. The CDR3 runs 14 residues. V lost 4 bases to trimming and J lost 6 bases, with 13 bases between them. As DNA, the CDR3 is TGTGCCAGCAGCCCTTACCCTCATGGCAATGAGCAGTTCTTC. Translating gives CASSPYPHGNEQFF.

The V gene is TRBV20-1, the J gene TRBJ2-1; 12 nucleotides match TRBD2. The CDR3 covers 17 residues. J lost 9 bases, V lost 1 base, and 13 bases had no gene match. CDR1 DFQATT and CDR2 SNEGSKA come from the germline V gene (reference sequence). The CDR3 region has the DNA TGCAGTGCTAGAGCCGTTACGACTAGCGGGAGTTATAGTGAGCAGTTCTTC. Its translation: CSARAVTTSGSYSEQFF.

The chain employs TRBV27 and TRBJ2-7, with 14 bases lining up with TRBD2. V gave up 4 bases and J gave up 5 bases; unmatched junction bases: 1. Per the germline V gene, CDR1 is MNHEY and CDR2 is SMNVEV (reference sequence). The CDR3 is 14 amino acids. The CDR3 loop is CASSSGLAGDEQYV. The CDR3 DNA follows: TGTGCCAGCAGTTCGGGACTAGCGGGAGACGAGCAGTACGTC.

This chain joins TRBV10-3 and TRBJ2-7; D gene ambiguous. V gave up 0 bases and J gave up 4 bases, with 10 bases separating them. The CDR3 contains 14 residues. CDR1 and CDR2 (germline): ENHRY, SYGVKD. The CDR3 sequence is CAISESAATYEQYF. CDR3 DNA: TGTGCCATCAGTGAGTCTGCCGCTACGTACGAGCAGTACTTC.

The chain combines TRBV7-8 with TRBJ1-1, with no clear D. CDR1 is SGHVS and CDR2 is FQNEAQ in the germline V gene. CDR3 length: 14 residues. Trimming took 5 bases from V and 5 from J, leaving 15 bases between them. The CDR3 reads CASSVAKRLTEAFF. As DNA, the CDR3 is TGTGCCAGCAGCGTCGCCAAAAGGTTAACTGAAGCTTTCTTT. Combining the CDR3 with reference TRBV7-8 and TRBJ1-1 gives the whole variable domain GAGVSQSPRYKVAKRGQDVALRCDPISGHVSLFWYQQALGQGPEFLTYFQNEAQLDKSGLPSDRFFAERPEGSVSTLKIQRTQQEDSAVYLCASSVAKRLTEAFFGQGTRLTVV.

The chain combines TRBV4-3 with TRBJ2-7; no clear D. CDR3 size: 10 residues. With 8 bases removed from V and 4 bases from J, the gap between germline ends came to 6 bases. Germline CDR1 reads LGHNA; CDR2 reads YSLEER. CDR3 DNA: TGCGCCAGCCAGGATTACGAGCAGTACTTC. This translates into CASQDYEQYF.

The CDR3 sequence is CASSRNTDTQYF. The CDR3 nucleotides are TGTGCCAGCAGCAGAAACACAGATACGCAGTATTTT. V and J are TRBV28 and TRBJ2-3; D is ambiguous. The length of the CDR3 is 12 residues. Germline V gives CDR1 MDHEN, CDR2 SYDVKM. V gave up 6 bases and J gave up 2 bases, with 6 bases separating them.

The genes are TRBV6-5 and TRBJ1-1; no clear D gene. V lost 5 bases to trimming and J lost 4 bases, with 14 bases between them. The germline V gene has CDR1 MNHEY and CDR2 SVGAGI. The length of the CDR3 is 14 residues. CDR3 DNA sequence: TGTGCCAGCAGTCCGGACTCTGTCTCCACTGAAGCTTTCTTT. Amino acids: CASSPDSVSTEAFF.

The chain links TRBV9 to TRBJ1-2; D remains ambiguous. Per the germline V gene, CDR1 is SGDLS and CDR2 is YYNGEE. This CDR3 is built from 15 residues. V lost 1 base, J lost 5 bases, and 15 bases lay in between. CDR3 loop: CASSVRRDSEYGYTF. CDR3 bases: TGTGCCAGCAGCGTAAGGAGGGATTCCGAATATGGCTACACCTTC. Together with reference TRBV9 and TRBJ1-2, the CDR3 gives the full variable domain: DSGVTQTPKHLITATGQRVTLRCSPRSGDLSVYWYQQSLDQGLQFLIQYYNGEERAKGNILERFSAQQFPDLHSELNLSSLELGDSALYFCASSVRRDSEYGYTFGSGTRLTVV.

The CDR3 region is CASSERGQENRYEQYV. CDR3 bases: TGTGCCAGCAGTGAAAGGGGACAGGAGAATAGGTACGAGCAGTACGTC. The chain couples TRBV6-4 to TRBJ2-7; 8 nucleotides line up with TRBD1. V was pared by 3 bases and J by 4 bases, with 11 bases of the junction left unmatched. CDR1 and CDR2 (germline): MRHNA, SNTAGT. The CDR3 runs 16 residues.

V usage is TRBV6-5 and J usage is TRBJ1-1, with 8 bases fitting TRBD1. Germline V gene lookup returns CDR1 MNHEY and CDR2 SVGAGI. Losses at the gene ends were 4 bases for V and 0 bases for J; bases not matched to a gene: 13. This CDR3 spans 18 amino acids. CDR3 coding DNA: TGTGCCAGCAGTTTCTCGGTCCCGGGACAGGACATGAACACTGAAGCTTTCTTT. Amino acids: CASSFSVPGQDMNTEAFF.

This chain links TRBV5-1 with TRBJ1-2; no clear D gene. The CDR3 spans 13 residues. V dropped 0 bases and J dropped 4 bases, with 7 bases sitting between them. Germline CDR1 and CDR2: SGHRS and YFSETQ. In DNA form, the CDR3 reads TGCGCCAGCAGCTTGGGTGTTACCTATGGCTACACCTTC. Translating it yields CASSLGVTYGYTF.

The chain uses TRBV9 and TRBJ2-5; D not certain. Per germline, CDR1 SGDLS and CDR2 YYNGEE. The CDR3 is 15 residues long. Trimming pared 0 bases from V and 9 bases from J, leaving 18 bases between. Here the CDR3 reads CASSVDGRQSVAQYF. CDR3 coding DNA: TGTGCCAGCAGCGTAGATGGCCGCCAGTCCGTGGCCCAGTACTTC.

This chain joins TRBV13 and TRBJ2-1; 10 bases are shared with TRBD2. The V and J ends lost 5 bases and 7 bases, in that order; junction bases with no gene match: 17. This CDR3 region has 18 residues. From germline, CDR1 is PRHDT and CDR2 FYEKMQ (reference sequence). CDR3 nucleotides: TGTGCCAGCAGCCCCGGGGCTAGCGGGAGCCCCCGCGATAATGAGCAGTTCTTC. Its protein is CASSPGASGSPRDNEQFF.

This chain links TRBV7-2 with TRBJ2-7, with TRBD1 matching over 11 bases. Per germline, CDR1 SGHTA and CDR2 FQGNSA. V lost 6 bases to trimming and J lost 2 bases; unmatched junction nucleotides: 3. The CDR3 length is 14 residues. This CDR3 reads CASRRGQGAYEQYF. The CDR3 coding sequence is TGTGCCAGCAGACGGGGACAGGGGGCCTACGAGCAGTACTTC.